These T cell receptor beta chains were read from a single sample in a study of Graves' ophthalmopathy and Graves' hyperthyroidism. MiXCR was run by TCRdb on the multiplex PCR reads, yielding one entry per CDR3 protein. Of just over 600,000 distinct CDR3 sequences in the sample, approximately 21% were seen once. The specimen was peripheral blood. The receptor set was obtained from a woman younger than 30 with stable Graves' hyperthyroidism. Some clones in this sample may be carry-over from other donors' samples. CDR3s include the opening cysteine and the closing phenylalanine or tryptophan. D genes are given only for firm matches. Clone size is stated in some rows and not others, as once, few, many or a class when expanded.

D	V	size	J	DNA	CDR3
TRBD1	TRBV5-1	many	TRBJ2-7	TGCGCCAGCAGCAACCTCCCGGGACAGGGGTCCTACGAGCAGTACTTC	CASSNLPGQGSYEQYF
TRBD1	TRBV4-1	many	TRBJ1-2	TGCGCCGGCAGCCAGGTGACAGGGTCTAACTATGGCTACACCTTC	CAGSQVTGSNYGYTF
TRBD2	TRBV28	NA	TRBJ2-7	TGTGCCAGCACCTCTCCCCGAGCGGGACTCTACGAGCAGTACTTC	CASTSPRAGLYEQYF
NA	TRBV3-1	NA	TRBJ2-4	TGTGCCAGCAGCCAAGTCTTGTTGGTGCTAGTTGTCATTCAGTACTTC	CASSQVLLVLVVIQYF
NA	TRBV2	few	TRBJ2-5	TGTGCCAGCAGGGAAGGGAGACAAGAGACCCAGTACTTC	CASREGRQETQYF
TRBD1	TRBV6-1	many	TRBJ2-5	TGTGCCAGCAGTGCAGGGGGTCTGGTAGGAGAGACCCAGTACTTC	CASSAGGLVGETQYF
TRBD2	TRBV20-1	NA	TRBJ2-7	TGCAGTGCTAGAGCCCTAGCGGGGACCTACGAGCAGTACTTC	CSARALAGTYEQYF
NA	TRBV6-5	many	TRBJ1-5	TGTGCCAGCAGTTACCTGGGTCAGGTGCATTTT	CASSYLGQVHF
NA	TRBV7-7	few	TRBJ2-7	TGTGCTAGCAGCGTCGGCCCGGGACGGGCGATCGAGCAGTACTTC	CASSVGPGRAIEQYF
TRBD2	TRBV7-3	NA	TRBJ2-5	TGTGCCAGCAGCGCCAATGTAGGTCTAGCGGGAGGGCAAGAGACCCAGTACTTC	CASSANVGLAGGQETQYF
NA	TRBV6-5	many	TRBJ1-1	TGTGCCAGCCTTGGACCGATTATGAACACTGAAGCTTTCTTT	CASLGPIMNTEAFF
TRBD1	TRBV27	NA	TRBJ1-5	TGTGCCAGCGGGAGAGGACAGGGGGCAACTCAGCCCCAGCATTTT	CASGRGQGATQPQHF
NA	TRBV20-1	few	TRBJ2-5	TGCAGTGCAGAGAGAGGGGTGGACAACCAAGAGACCCAGTACTTC	CSAERGVDNQETQYF
NA	TRBV5-4	many	TRBJ1-5	TGTGCCAGCAGCGATGACAGAAGCAATCAGCCCCAGCATTTT	CASSDDRSNQPQHF
NA	TRBV6-1	NA	TRBJ1-2	TGTGCCAGCAGTACCCCAAGGACCGCGGGCGGCTACACCTTC	CASSTPRTAGGYTF
NA	TRBV5-1	NA	TRBJ2-5	TGCGCCAGCAGCCCGCAACAGGGAAACCAAGAGACCCAGTACTTC	CASSPQQGNQETQYF
NA	TRBV11-2	NA	TRBJ2-2	TGTGCCAGCAGCTCGGGGCCGGGAACCACCGGGGAGCTGTTTTTT	CASSSGPGTTGELFF